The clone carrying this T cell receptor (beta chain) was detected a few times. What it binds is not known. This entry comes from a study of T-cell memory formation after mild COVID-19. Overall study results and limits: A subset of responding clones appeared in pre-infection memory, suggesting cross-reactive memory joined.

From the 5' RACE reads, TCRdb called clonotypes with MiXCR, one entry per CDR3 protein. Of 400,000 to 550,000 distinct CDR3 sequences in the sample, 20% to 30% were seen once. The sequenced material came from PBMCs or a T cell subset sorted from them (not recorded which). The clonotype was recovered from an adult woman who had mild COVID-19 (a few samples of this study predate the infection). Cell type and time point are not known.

CDR3 bases: TGCGCCAGCAGCCAAAGGTCAGATGACAGAAACTATGGCTACACCTTC. As protein: CASSQRSDDRNYGYTF. This sequence joins TRBV4-1 and TRBJ1-2; D is perhaps TRBD1 (5 bases). Germline CDR1 reads MGHRA; CDR2 reads YSYEKL. V dropped 2 bases and J dropped 2 bases, with 15 bases sitting between them. The CDR3 consists of 16 residues.